The text below deals with one T cell receptor beta chain. The data belong to a study of shared clonotypes between healthy human individuals. Assay: immunoSEQ multiplex PCR; the TCRdb copy retains only in-frame clones and omits some. The sample records a few million clones, around 95% being singletons. This CDR3 has 12 residues. Trimming took off 6 bases at V and 14 bases at J, with 14 bases between the two ends. Germline-derived CDR1 and CDR2 are SNHLY and FYNNEI. The TCR was taken from a man between 18 and 29 years old in good health. J is TRBJ1-6 and V is TRBV2, with D hard to call. Sequenced sample: naive CD4+ T cells sorted from blood. Noted subset: CD45RA+ positively selected. CDR3 DNA sequence: TGTGCCAGCAGGCTTGAGGAGCCGGCCCTCCACTTT. Protein product: CASRLEEPALHF.